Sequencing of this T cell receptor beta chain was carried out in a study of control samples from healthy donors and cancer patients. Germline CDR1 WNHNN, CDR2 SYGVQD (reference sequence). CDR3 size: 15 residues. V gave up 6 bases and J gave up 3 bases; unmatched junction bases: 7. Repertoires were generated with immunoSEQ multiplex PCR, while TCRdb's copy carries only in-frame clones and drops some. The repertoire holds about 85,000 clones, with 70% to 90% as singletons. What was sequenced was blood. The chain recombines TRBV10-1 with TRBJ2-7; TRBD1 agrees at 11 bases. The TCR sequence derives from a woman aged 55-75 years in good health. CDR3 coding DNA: TGCGCCAGCAGCCCCGGGACAGGGGGATTCTACGAGCAGTACTTC. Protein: CASSPGTGGFYEQYF.